This T cell receptor beta chain was identified during a study of blood T cell repertoires in COVID-19. This table comes from immunoSEQ multiplex PCR, and its TCRdb copy is limited to in-frame clones, with some not included. Of over 150,000 clones in the sample, roughly 87% are singletons; the top ten hold approximately 6.5%. Sequenced sample: PBMCs or T cells enriched from blood (not recorded which). This receptor was taken from a woman between 45 and 60 years old who had recovered from COVID-19.

In DNA form, the CDR3 reads TGTGCCAGTAGTATTAGGACAGGGGCGTCCACTACCGGGGAGCTGTTTTTT. Protein sequence: CASSIRTGASTTGELFF. V and J are TRBV19 and TRBJ2-2; 9 positions match TRBD1. CDR3 length: 17 residues. V gave up 3 bases and J gave up 5 bases; unmatched junction bases: 10. The germline gives CDR1 LNHDA, CDR2 SQIVND (reference sequence).